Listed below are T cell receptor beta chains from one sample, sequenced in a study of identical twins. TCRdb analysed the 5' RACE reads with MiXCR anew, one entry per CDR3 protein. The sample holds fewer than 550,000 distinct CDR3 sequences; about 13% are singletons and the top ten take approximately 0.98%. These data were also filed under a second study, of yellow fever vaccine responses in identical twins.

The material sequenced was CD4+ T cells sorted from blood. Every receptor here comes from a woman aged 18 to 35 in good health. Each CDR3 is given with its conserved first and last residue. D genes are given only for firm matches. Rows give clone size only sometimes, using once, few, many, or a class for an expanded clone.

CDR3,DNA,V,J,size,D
CASSLAGSGSSYNEQFF,TGCGCCAGCAGCTTGGCGGGTAGCGGGAGCTCCTACAATGAGCAGTTCTTC,TRBV5-1,TRBJ2-1,.,TRBD2
CASSEEETQYF,TGTGCCAGCAGTGAGGAGGAGACCCAGTACTTC,TRBV2,TRBJ2-5,many,.
CSARRLRPGELFF,TGCAGCGCGAGACGACTCCGTCCCGGGGAGCTGTTTTTT,TRBV29-1,TRBJ2-2,few,.
CASSSRTGGVLYNEQFF,TGTGCCAGCAGCTCCAGGACAGGGGGCGTCCTCTACAATGAGCAGTTCTTC,TRBV5-6,TRBJ2-1,few,TRBD1
CASPGGAYEQYF,TGTGCCAGCCCGGGCGGGGCCTACGAGCAGTACTTC,TRBV18,TRBJ2-7,once,.
CASSYPLPTSGYEQYF,TGTGCCAGCAGTTACCCACTTCCGACTAGCGGGTACGAGCAGTACTTC,TRBV6-2/TRBV6-3,TRBJ2-7,.,TRBD2
CASSSDEGRKQFF,TGCGCCAGCAGCTCCGACGAGGGGCGAAAGCAGTTCTTC,TRBV5-1,TRBJ2-1,few,.
CSAGTSATGELFF,TGCAGTGCAGGGACTAGCGCCACCGGGGAGCTGTTTTTT,TRBV20-1,TRBJ2-2,many,TRBD2
CSAHTSGRAEKTQYF,TGCAGTGCCCATACTAGCGGGAGGGCCGAGAAGACCCAGTACTTC,TRBV20-1,TRBJ2-5,.,TRBD2
CASSLWGGRDEQYF,TGTGCCAGCAGTTTATGGGGGGGTAGGGACGAGCAGTACTTC,TRBV12-3/TRBV12-4,TRBJ2-7,many,TRBD2
CSARDTIRDTQYF,TGCAGTGCTAGAGATACTATTCGAGATACGCAGTATTTT,TRBV20-1,TRBJ2-3,few,.
CASSQGTSGGPGFGQFF,TGTGCCAGCAGCCAAGGGACTAGCGGGGGCCCAGGGTTCGGGCAGTTCTTC,TRBV4-2,TRBJ2-1,.,TRBD2
CASSNRDRGFAYNEQFF,TGTGCCAGCAGCAATAGGGACAGGGGATTTGCCTACAATGAGCAGTTCTTC,TRBV7-3,TRBJ2-1,few,TRBD1
CASLLAGGPSEQFF,TGTGCCAGCTTACTAGCGGGAGGGCCTTCGGAGCAGTTCTTC,TRBV7-8,TRBJ2-1,few,TRBD2
CASSIRDLNEKLFF,TGTGCCAGCAGCATCCGGGACCTTAATGAAAAACTGTTTTTT,TRBV7-9,TRBJ1-4,few,.
CASSPHAAGGHSNEQFF,TGTGCCAGTAGTCCCCACGCAGCGGGAGGGCACTCCAATGAGCAGTTCTTC,TRBV19,TRBJ2-1,few,TRBD2